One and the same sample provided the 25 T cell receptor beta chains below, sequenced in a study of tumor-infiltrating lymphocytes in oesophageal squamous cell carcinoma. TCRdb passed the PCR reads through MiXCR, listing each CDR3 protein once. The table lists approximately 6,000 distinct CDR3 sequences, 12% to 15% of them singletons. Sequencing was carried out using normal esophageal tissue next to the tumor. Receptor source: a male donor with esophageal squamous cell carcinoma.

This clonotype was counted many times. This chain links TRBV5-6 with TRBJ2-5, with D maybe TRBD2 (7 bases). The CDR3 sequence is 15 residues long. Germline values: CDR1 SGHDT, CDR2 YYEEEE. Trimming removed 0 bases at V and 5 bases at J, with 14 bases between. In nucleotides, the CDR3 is TGTGCCAGCAGCTTGGCGATCGGGGGGCCGGAGACCCAGTACTTC. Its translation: CASSLAIGGPETQYF.

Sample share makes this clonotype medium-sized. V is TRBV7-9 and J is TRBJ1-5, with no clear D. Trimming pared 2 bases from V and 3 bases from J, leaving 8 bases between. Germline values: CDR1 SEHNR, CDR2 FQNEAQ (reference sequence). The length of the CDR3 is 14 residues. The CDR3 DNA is TGTGCCAGCAGCTTAAACGGGGACAATCAGCCCCAGCATTTT. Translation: CASSLNGDNQPQHF.

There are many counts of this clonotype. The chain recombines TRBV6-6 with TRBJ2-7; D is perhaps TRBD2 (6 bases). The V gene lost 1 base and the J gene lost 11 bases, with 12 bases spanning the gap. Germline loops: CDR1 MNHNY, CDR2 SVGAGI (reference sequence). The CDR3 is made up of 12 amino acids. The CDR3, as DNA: TGTGCCAGCAGTTACTGGGGACTTGGGGAGTACTTC. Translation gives CASSYWGLGEYF.

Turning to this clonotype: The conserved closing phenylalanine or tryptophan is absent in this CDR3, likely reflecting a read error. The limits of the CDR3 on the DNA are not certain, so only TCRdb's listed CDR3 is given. The CDR3 loop is CASGLAIDRAGGPSTSSTSGQ. The chain links TRBV12-5 to TRBJ1-1. CDR1 is LGHNT, CDR2 FRNRAP, per germline. The CDR3 length equals 21 residues, ends included.

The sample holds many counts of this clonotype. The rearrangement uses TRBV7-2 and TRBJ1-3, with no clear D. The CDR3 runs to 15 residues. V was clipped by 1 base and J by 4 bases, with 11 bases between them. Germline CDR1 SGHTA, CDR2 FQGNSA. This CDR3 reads CASSLDPGSGNTIYF. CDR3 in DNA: TGTGCCAGCAGCTTAGATCCGGGGTCGGGAAACACCATATATTTT.

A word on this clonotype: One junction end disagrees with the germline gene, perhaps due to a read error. The CDR3 protein is CARSVGLVNEQGF. CDR3 nucleotide sequence: TGTGCCAGGAGCGTGGGACTAGTTAATGAGCAGGGCTTC. V and J are TRBV7-9 and TRBJ2-3; 8 bases are a match to TRBD2. Per germline, CDR1 SEHNR and CDR2 FQNEAQ (reference sequence). This CDR3 has 13 residues. The complete variable domain, with remaining parts taken from reference TRBV7-9 and TRBJ2-3, reads DTGVSQNPRHKITKRGQNVTFRCDPISEHNRLYWYRQTLGQGPEFLTYFQNEAQLEKSRLLSDRFSAERPKGSFSTLEIQRTEQGDSAMYLCARSVGLVNEQGFGPGTRLTVL.

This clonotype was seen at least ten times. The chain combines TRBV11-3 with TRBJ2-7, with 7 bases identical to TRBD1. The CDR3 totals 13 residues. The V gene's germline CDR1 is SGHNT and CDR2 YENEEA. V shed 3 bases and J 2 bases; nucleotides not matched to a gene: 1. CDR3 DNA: TGTGCCAGCAGCTTGCAGGGGGCCTACGAGCAGTACTTC. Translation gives CASSLQGAYEQYF.

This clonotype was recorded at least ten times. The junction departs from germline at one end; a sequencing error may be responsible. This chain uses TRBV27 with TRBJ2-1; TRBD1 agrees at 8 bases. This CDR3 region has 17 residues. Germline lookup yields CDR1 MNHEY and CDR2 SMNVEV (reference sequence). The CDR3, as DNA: TGTGCCAGCAGTTTACGACCGCCGGGACAGGTCTACGATGAGCAGTTCTTC. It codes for CASSLRPPGQVYDEQFF.

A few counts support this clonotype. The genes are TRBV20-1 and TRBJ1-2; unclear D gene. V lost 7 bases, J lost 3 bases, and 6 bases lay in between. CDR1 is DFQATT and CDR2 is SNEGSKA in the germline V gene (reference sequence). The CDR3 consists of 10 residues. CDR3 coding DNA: TGCAGTGGGCAGGACTATGGCTACACCTTC. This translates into CSGQDYGYTF.

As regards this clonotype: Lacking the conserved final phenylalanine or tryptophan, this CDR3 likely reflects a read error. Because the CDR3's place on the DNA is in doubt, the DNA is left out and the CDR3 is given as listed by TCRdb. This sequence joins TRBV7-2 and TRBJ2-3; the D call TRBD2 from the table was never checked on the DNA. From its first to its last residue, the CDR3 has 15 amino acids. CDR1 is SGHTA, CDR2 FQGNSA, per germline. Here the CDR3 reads CASSQGPTTTQYFGP.

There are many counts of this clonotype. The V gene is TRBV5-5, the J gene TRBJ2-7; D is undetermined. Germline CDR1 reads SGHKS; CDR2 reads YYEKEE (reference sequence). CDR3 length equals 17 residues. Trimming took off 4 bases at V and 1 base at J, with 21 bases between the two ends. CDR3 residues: CASSKRFSDGDSYEQYF. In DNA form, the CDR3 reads TGTGCCAGCAGCAAACGATTTTCGGACGGAGATTCCTACGAGCAGTACTTC.

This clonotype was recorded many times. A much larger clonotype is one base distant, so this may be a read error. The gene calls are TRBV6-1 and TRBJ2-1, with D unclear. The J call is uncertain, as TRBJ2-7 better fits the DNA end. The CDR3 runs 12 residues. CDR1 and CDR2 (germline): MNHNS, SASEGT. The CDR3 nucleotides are TGTGCCAGCAGCTCAGAGTACAATGAGCAGTACTTC. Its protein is CASSSEYNEQYF.

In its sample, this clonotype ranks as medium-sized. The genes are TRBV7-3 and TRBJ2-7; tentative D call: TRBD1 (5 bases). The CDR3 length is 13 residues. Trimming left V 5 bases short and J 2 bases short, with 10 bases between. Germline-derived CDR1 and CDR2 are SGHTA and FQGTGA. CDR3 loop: CASSLDSAYEQYF. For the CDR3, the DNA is TGTGCCAGCAGCCTAGACAGCGCCTACGAGCAGTACTTC.

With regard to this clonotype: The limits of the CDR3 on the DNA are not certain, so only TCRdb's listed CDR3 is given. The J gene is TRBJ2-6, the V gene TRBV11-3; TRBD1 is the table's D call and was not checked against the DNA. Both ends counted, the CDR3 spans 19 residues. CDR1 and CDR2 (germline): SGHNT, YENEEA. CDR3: CASSWPRTDRDSLWLHLRF.

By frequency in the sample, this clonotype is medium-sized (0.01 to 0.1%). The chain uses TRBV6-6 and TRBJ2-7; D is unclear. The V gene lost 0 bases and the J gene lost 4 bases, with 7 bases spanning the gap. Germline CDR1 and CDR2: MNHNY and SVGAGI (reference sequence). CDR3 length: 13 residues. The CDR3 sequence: CASSYSYEYEQYF. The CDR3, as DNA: TGTGCCAGCAGTTACTCCTACGAGTACGAGCAGTACTTC.

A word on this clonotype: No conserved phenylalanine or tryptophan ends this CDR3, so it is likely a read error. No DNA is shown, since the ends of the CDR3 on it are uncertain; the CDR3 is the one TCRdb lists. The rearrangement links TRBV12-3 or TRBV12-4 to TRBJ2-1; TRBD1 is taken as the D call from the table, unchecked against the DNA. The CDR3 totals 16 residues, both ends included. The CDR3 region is CASGSTGSSYEQYFGN.

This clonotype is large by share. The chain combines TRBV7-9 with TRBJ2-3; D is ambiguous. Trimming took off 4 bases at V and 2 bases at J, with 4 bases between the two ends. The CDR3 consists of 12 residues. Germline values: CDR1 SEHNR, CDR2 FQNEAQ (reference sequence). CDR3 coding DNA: TGTGCCAGCAGCTCATTCACAGATACGCAGTATTTT. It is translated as CASSSFTDTQYF.

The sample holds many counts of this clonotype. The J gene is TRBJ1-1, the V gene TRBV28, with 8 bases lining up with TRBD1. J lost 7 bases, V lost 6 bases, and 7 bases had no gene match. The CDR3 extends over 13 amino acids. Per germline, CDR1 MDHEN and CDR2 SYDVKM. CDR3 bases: TGTGCCAGCAGCCGGGACAGGATGGTTGAAGCTTTCTTT. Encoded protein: CASSRDRMVEAFF. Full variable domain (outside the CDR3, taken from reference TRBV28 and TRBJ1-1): DVKVTQSSRYLVKRTGEKVFLECVQDMDHENMFWYRQDPGLGLRLIYFSYDVKMKEKGDIPEGYSVSREKKERFSLILESASTNQTSMYLCASSRDRMVEAFFGQGTRLTVV.

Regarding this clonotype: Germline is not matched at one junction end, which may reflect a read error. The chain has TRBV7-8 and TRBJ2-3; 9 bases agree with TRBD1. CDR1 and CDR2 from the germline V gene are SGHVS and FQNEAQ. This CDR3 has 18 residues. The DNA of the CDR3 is TGTGCCAGGAGCTTAGTTTGGGGACAGGGAATAGGCACAGATACGCAGTATTTT. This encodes CARSLVWGQGIGTDTQYF.

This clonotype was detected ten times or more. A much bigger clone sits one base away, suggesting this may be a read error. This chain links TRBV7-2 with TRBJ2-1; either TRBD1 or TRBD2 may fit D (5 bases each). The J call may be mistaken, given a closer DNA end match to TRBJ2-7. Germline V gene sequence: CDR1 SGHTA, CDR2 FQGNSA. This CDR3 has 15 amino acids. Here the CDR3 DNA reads TGTGCCAGCAGCCAAGTAAGGGGCGGGCTAAATGAGCAGTACTTC. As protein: CASSQVRGGLNEQYF.

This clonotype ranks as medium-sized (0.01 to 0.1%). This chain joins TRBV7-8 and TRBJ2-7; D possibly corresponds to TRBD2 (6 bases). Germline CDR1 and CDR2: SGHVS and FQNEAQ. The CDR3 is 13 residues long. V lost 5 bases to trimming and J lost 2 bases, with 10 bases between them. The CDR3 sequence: CASSLGGTYEQYF. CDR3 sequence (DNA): TGTGCCAGCAGCCTCGGGGGTACCTACGAGCAGTACTTC.

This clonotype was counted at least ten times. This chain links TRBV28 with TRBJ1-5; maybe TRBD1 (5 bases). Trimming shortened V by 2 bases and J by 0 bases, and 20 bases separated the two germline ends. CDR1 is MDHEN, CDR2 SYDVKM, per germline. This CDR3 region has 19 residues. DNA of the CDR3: TGTGCCAGCAGTTTAGGTCGGCAGGGAAAAGCTAATAGCAATCAGCCCCAGCATTTT. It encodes CASSLGRQGKANSNQPQHF.

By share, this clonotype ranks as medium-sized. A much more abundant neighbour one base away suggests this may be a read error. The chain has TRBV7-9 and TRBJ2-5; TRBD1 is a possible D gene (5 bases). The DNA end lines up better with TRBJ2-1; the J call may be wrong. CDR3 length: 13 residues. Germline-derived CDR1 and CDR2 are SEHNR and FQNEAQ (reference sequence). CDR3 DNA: TGTGCCAGCAGATTAGTCAGGGAAGAGACCCAGTTCTTC. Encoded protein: CASRLVREETQFF.

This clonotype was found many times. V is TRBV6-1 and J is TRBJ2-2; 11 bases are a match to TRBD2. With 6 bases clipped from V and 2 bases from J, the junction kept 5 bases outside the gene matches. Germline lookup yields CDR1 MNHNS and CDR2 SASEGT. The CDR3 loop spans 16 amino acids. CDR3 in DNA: TGTGCCAGCAGGGCCCTAGCGGGGGGAAACACCGGGGAGCTGTTTTTT. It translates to CASRALAGGNTGELFF.

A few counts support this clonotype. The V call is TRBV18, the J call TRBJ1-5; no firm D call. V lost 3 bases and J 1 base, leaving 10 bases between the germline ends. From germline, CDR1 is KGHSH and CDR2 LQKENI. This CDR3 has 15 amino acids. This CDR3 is CASSPDGKSNQPQHF. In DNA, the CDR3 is TGTGCCAGCTCACCGGACGGTAAAAGCAATCAGCCCCAGCATTTT.